Listed below are T cell receptor beta chains from one sample, sequenced in a study of cytotoxic CD8 clonotypes in ibrutinib-treated CLL. Measured with immunoSEQ multiplex PCR; TCRdb has only the in-frame clones, and not every one. Found here are some 140,000 clones, around 84% of them singletons; the top ten hold 3% to 4%. The sample here was PBMCs, taken after 24 months of ibrutinib treatment. Receptors originate from a human donor with chronic lymphocytic leukemia. Each CDR3 is given with its conserved first and last residue. D genes are given only for firm matches.

d_gene	len	j_gene	v_gene	CDR3aa
.	14	TRBJ2-7	TRBV7-3	CASSLALGSGEQYF
.	20	TRBJ1-5	TRBV21-1	CASSKADPKTGGKSNQPQHF
.	15	TRBJ2-1	TRBV6-1	CASSELGVRDNEQFF
TRBD1	14	TRBJ2-5	TRBV7-6	CASSGTGAQETQYF
TRBD1	15	TRBJ2-7	TRBV5-6	CASSRSGQGYYEQYF
.	15	TRBJ2-5	TRBV5-1	CASSPGPQGGETQYF
.	15	TRBJ1-6	TRBV5-5	CASSPGSSYNSPLHF
TRBD1	14	TRBJ2-7	TRBV30	CAWSVGQGAYEQYF
TRBD1	14	TRBJ2-3	TRBV30	CACHRQGSGDTQYF
TRBD2	15	TRBJ2-5	TRBV5-5	CASSPWGGAQETQYF
TRBD1	14	TRBJ2-5	TRBV7-9	CASRLGTGQETQYF
.	16	TRBJ1-2	TRBV4-3	CASSQSTPGAGYGYTF
TRBD1	18	TRBJ2-7	TRBV7-2	CASSLVGGQGLLSYEQYF
.	13	TRBJ1-2	TRBV28	CASSLGGYYGYTF
.	17	TRBJ2-6	TRBV2	CASSENIRGAGANVLTF
TRBD1	15	TRBJ2-2	TRBV19	CASSTGQGDTGELFF
.	15	TRBJ1-1	TRBV7-2	CASSLAWGPAGEAFF
TRBD1	15	TRBJ1-1	TRBV5-1	CASSPQDRGLTEAFF
.	13	TRBJ1-1	TRBV27	CASRGQSNTEAFF
.	16	TRBJ1-3	TRBV18	CASSPLRGSSGNTIYF
.	13	TRBJ2-5	TRBV18	CASSLSGKETQYF
.	13	TRBJ2-5	TRBV6-5	CASSLGRGETQYF
.	13	TRBJ2-3	TRBV2	CASSATSTDTQYF
.	15	TRBJ1-3	TRBV6-5	CASSYQVGSGNTIYF